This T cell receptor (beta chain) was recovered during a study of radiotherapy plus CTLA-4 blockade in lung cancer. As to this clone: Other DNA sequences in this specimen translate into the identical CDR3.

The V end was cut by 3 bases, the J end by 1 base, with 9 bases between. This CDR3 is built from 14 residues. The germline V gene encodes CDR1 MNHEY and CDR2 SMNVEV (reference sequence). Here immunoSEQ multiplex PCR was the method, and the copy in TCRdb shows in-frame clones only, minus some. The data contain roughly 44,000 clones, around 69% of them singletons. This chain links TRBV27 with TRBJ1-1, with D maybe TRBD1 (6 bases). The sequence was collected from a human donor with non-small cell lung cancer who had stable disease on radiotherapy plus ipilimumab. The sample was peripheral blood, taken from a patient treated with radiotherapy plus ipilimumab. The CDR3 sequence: CASSLVGGNTEAFF. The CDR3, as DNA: TGTGCCAGCAGTTTGGTAGGGGGGAACACTGAAGCTTTCTTT.